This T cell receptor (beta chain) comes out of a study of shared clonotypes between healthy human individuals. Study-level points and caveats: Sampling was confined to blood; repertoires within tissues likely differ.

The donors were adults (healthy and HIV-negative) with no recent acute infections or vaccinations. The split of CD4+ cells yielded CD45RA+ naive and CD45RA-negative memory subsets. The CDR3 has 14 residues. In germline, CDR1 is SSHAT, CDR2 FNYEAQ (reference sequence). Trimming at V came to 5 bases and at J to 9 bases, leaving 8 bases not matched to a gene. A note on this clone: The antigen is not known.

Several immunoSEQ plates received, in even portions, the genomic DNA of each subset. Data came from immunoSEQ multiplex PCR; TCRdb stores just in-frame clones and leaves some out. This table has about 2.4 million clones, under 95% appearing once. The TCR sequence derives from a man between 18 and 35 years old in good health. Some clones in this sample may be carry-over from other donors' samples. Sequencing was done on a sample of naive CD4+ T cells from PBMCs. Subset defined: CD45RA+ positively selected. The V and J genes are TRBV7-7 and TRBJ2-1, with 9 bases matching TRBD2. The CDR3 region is CASSPLAGEGEQFF. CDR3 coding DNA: TGTGCCAGCAGCCCGTTAGCGGGAGAGGGTGAGCAGTTCTTC. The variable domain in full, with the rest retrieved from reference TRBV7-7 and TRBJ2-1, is GAGVSQSPRYKVTKRGQDVTLRCDPISSHATLYWYQQALGQGPEFLTYFNYEAQPDKSGLPSDRFSAERPEGSISTLTIQRTEQRDSAMYRCASSPLAGEGEQFFGPGTRLTVL.